One sample yielded the 23 T cell receptor beta chains listed below, sequenced in a study of T cell responses to AZD1222 COVID-19 vaccine. Libraries were prepared by immunoSEQ multiplex PCR; TCRdb keeps only in-frame clonotypes and omits some of them. Among just under 150,000 clones listed, around 83% were seen once. This specimen was peripheral blood, taken 28 days after the second AZD1222 dose. The source is an adult who received the AZD1222 COVID-19 vaccine.

This chain links TRBV11-1 with TRBJ1-1; D remains unclear. The V and J ends lost 2 bases and 1 base respectively, with 5 bases between them. Germline V gene lookup returns CDR1 SGHAT and CDR2 FQDESV (reference sequence). The CDR3 has 13 amino acids. DNA of the CDR3: TGTGCCAGCAGCTTATACCCGAACACTGAAGCTTTCTTT. It codes for CASSLYPNTEAFF.

This chain links TRBV2 with TRBJ2-3, with 12 bases that match TRBD2. This CDR3 has 16 residues. CDR1 and CDR2 from the germline V gene are SNHLY and FYNNEI. Trimming at V came to 2 bases and at J to 4 bases, leaving 4 bases not matched to a gene. CDR3 sequence reads: CASSELLAGGSDTQYF. The CDR3 nucleotides read TGTGCCAGCAGTGAATTACTAGCGGGGGGTTCAGATACGCAGTATTTT.

This sequence joins TRBV11-3 and TRBJ1-3; D possibly corresponds to TRBD1 (5 bases). Trimming left V 1 base short and J 6 bases short, with 7 bases between. In germline, CDR1 is SGHNT, CDR2 YENEEA. The CDR3 has 13 amino acids. CDR3 residues: CASSLATANTIYF. CDR3 DNA: TGTGCCAGCAGCTTAGCGACAGCAAACACCATATATTTT.

The rearrangement links TRBV3-1 (or the pseudogene TRBV3-2) to TRBJ2-7, with D unresolved. The CDR3 has 14 amino acids. CDR1 is LGHDT and CDR2 is YNNKEL in the germline V gene (reference sequence). Trimming pared 1 base from V and 0 bases from J, leaving 7 bases between. In DNA form, the CDR3 reads TGTGCCAGCAGCCAAGGCCCCACCTCCTACGAGCAGTACTTC. This codes for CASSQGPTSYEQYF.

The chain uses TRBV3-1 (or the pseudogene TRBV3-2) and TRBJ2-7, with TRBD1 matching over 9 bases. Germline V lookup: CDR1 LGHDT, CDR2 YNNKEL (reference sequence). CDR3 length: 16 amino acids. The V gene end was trimmed by 5 bases and the J gene end by 7 bases; junction bases not matched to a gene: 15. Here the CDR3 DNA reads TGTGCCAGCAGCTATGGGCCGGGACAGGGCCCGCGGGAGCAGTACTTC. Its translation is CASSYGPGQGPREQYF.

This rearrangement joins TRBV10-1 to TRBJ2-1; TRBD2 aligns across 7 bases. Germline loops: CDR1 WNHNN, CDR2 SYGVQD (reference sequence). The CDR3 contains 18 residues. J was trimmed by 0 bases and V by 8 bases; bases with no gene match: 16. The CDR3 coding sequence is TGCGCCAGCTGGGGGGGTAGCGGCATCTCAAGCTCCTACAATGAGCAGTTCTTC. Protein: CASWGGSGISSSYNEQFF.

The genes are TRBV10-3 and TRBJ1-1, with 7 bases that match TRBD1. The germline CDR1 and CDR2 sequences are ENHRY and SYGVKD. V gave up 6 bases and J gave up 3 bases; unmatched junction bases: 7. The CDR3 is made up of 14 amino acids. The CDR3, as DNA: TGTGCCATCAGGTCGGGACAGACCTACACTGAAGCTTTCTTT. Protein product: CAIRSGQTYTEAFF.

The chain couples TRBV6-5 to TRBJ1-2; D gene unclear. The CDR3 loop spans 12 amino acids. Germline lookup yields CDR1 MNHEY and CDR2 SVGAGI. Trimming cost V 6 bases and J 10 bases, with 15 bases left between them. This CDR3 is CASSSSDGLYTF. In DNA, the CDR3 is TGTGCCAGCAGCTCCTCGGACGGGCTCTACACCTTC.

This clone was observed a single time. This chain joins TRBV7-2 and TRBJ2-2; weak D call: TRBD1 (5 bases). The length of the CDR3 is 15 residues. The V gene lost 2 bases and the J gene lost 1 base, with 8 bases spanning the gap. Germline CDR1 is SGHTA and CDR2 is FQGNSA. CDR3 nucleotide sequence: TGTGCCAGCAGCTTATTCCAGGGGAACACCGGGGAGCTGTTTTTT. Translating it yields CASSLFQGNTGELFF. Full variable domain (rest looked up from reference TRBV7-2 and TRBJ2-2): GAGVSQSPSNKVTEKGKDVELRCDPISGHTALYWYRQSLGQGLEFLIYFQGNSAPDKSGLPSDRFSAERTGGSVSTLTIQRTQQEDSAVYLCASSLFQGNTGELFFGEGSRLTVL.

V gene TRBV5-1 combines with J gene TRBJ1-6, with D unresolved. The length of the CDR3 is 12 residues. The germline CDR1 and CDR2 sequences are SGHRS and YFSETQ. With 4 bases removed from V and 5 bases from J, the gap between germline ends came to 4 bases. CDR3 nucleotides: TGCGCCAGCAGCCAGGATAATTCACCCCTCCACTTT. Translation: CASSQDNSPLHF.

V usage is TRBV27 and J usage is TRBJ1-4, with 9 bases fitting TRBD1. This CDR3 comprises 15 residues. V was pared by 6 bases and J by 5 bases, with 7 bases of the junction left unmatched. The germline CDR1 and CDR2 sequences are MNHEY and SMNVEV (reference sequence). For the CDR3, the DNA is TGTGCCAGCAGCCAATTGGGGACAGGGAATGAAAAACTGTTTTTT. Its protein is CASSQLGTGNEKLFF.

The chain is built from TRBV5-6 and TRBJ1-2; TRBD1 is a possible D gene (5 bases). The V gene lost 2 bases and the J gene lost 5 bases, with 7 bases spanning the gap. This CDR3 has 12 residues. Germline values: CDR1 SGHDT, CDR2 YYEEEE. The chain's CDR3 is CASSLQEYGYTF. The CDR3 nucleotides read TGTGCCAGCAGCTTACAGGAATATGGCTACACCTTC.

A few counts support this clone. The gene calls are TRBV18 and TRBJ2-3; D is ambiguous. There are 14 residues in the CDR3. Germline V gives CDR1 KGHSH, CDR2 LQKENI. V lost 3 bases and J 2 bases, leaving 9 bases between the germline ends. CDR3 protein: CASSPSGLTDTQYF. Written as DNA, the CDR3 is TGTGCCAGCTCACCCTCAGGTCTCACAGATACGCAGTATTTT.

This chain uses TRBV9 with TRBJ1-6; maybe TRBD1 (5 bases). CDR1 SGDLS and CDR2 YYNGEE come from the germline V gene. This CDR3 comprises 15 residues. Trimming left V 3 bases short and J 11 bases short, with 18 bases between. The CDR3 nucleotides read TGTGCCAGCAGCGCTCAGGGCAATGAGGTCGCACCCCTCCACTTT. Residues: CASSAQGNEVAPLHF.

The chain combines TRBV7-9 with TRBJ2-7; no clear D gene. The CDR3 runs to 13 residues. Between the trimmed V and J ends, which lost 0 bases and 4 bases, there was a span of 7 bases. Germline CDR1 is SEHNR and CDR2 is FQNEAQ (reference sequence). The chain's CDR3 is CASSLAQSYEQYF. CDR3 DNA: TGTGCCAGCAGCTTAGCGCAGTCGTACGAGCAGTACTTC.

The gene calls are TRBV5-1 and TRBJ2-1; 13 bases are shared with TRBD2. After removal of 0 bases from V and 7 bases from J, the junction contained 7 bases not matched to a gene. There are 17 residues in the CDR3. The germline V gene encodes CDR1 SGHRS and CDR2 YFSETQ. The CDR3 nucleotides read TGCGCCAGCAGCTTGGCCCCGACTAGCGGGGGGTTAAATGAGCAGTTCTTC. Translating gives CASSLAPTSGGLNEQFF.

This clone appeared once. V and J are TRBV10-1 and TRBJ1-4; D unresolved. Between the trimmed V and J ends, which lost 3 bases and 4 bases, there was a span of 9 bases. The CDR3 spans 14 residues. The germline gives CDR1 WNHNN, CDR2 SYGVQD (reference sequence). The CDR3 protein is CASSEGTVNEKLFF. The DNA for the CDR3 is TGCGCCAGCAGTGAAGGAACAGTTAATGAAAAACTGTTTTTT.

The rearrangement links TRBV7-8 to TRBJ2-1; TRBD1 or TRBD2 may be the D gene (5 bases each). The germline V and J ends were trimmed by 1 base and 7 bases, with 17 bases remaining between them. CDR1 is SGHVS and CDR2 is FQNEAQ in the germline V gene. The CDR3 consists of 16 residues. CDR3 sequence: CASSLGGGTARNEQFF. CDR3 sequence (DNA): TGTGCCAGCAGCTTAGGTGGGGGTACTGCGAGGAATGAGCAGTTCTTC.

The gene calls are TRBV28 and TRBJ2-7; either TRBD1 or TRBD2 may supply D (5 bases each). V lost 2 bases to trimming and J lost 4 bases, with 12 bases between them. The CDR3 is 14 residues long. Germline V CDR1 and CDR2: MDHEN, SYDVKM. CDR3 nucleotide sequence: TGTGCCAGCAGTTTAGAGGGGACGGTTTACGAGCAGTACTTC. Translation gives CASSLEGTVYEQYF.

V and J are TRBV5-1 and TRBJ2-7, with TRBD1 matching 10 bases. Looked up from germline, CDR1 is SGHRS and CDR2 is YFSETQ. CDR3 size: 16 residues. The V segment lost 4 bases and the J segment 4 bases; nucleotides outside the gene matches: 11. The CDR3 reads CASSPRTGGLGYEQYF. CDR3 DNA sequence: TGCGCCAGCAGCCCACGGACAGGGGGGTTGGGATACGAGCAGTACTTC.

V usage is TRBV7-9 and J usage is TRBJ2-1; no reliable D call. V lost 0 bases to trimming and J lost 8 bases, with 5 bases between them. Germline assignment: CDR1 SEHNR and CDR2 FQNEAQ (reference sequence). The CDR3 is 12 amino acids. The CDR3 sequence is CASSLAADEQFF. The CDR3 bases are TGTGCCAGCAGCTTAGCGGCCGATGAGCAGTTCTTC.

The chain has TRBV9 and TRBJ2-1, with 7 bases aligning to TRBD2. Germline V CDR1 and CDR2: SGDLS, YYNGEE. V was clipped by 2 bases and J by 9 bases; unmatched bases: 5. The CDR3 spans 13 residues. The CDR3 bases are TGTGCCAGCAGCGTCCCCTCGGGAGGTGAGCAGTTCTTC. It encodes CASSVPSGGEQFF.

The rearrangement joins TRBV28 to TRBJ2-7; possibly TRBD2 for D (6 bases). Germline lookup yields CDR1 MDHEN and CDR2 SYDVKM. The ends were cut back, 3 bases at V and 6 bases at J, with 15 bases in the middle. This CDR3 region has 14 residues. CDR3 coding DNA: TGTGCCAGCAGTTTGGGCTATCGGGGACTCGAGCAGTACTTC. This translates into CASSLGYRGLEQYF.